The present T cell receptor (beta chain) was sequenced within a study of blood T cell repertoires in COVID-19. Study information: Whether acute or convalescent, the COVID-19 samples came from the United States, Italy and Spain. T cells, B-cell-depleted T cells, or PBMCs supplied cDNA or gDNA.

Authors' analysis steps: Quantification of nucleated cells was approximated via reference gene primer amplification. The repertoire was sequenced with immunoSEQ multiplex PCR; TCRdb's copy has only in-frame clones and lacks some. That table gives V, J and clone size, and the DNA gave D and trimming. The sample has about 40,000 clones; roughly 80% are singletons. CDR3 size: 14 residues. Germline V gene data show CDR1 as GTSNPN and CDR2 as SVGIG (reference sequence). With 5 bases removed from V and 0 bases from J, the gap between germline ends came to 11 bases. The chain has TRBV30 and TRBJ1-3, with a possible D match to TRBD1 (6 bases). Input material: peripheral blood. This clonotype was sampled from a woman aged 55-75 years with acute or convalescent COVID-19. CDR3 region: CAWVDRHSGNTIYF. The CDR3 bases are TGTGCCTGGGTTGACAGGCACTCTGGAAACACCATATATTTT.